This T cell receptor beta chain was retrieved from a study of shared clonotypes between healthy human individuals. This CDR3 has 13 residues. Germline values: CDR1 MNHNS, CDR2 SASEGT. V lost 8 bases to trimming and J lost 1 base, with 11 bases between them. Some clones are missing from TCRdb's copy, which holds only in-frame ones; the method was immunoSEQ multiplex PCR. Among some 1,100,000 clones, around 78% were seen once, and the ten largest hold under 0.65%. This receptor was identified in a young man in good health. Some clones in this sample may be carry-over from other donors' samples. The chain links TRBV6-1 to TRBJ1-1, with a possible D match to TRBD1 (6 bases). The sample taken for sequencing was memory CD4+ T cells from PBMCs. Stated subset: CD45RA-negative fraction. Here the CDR3 DNA reads TGTGCCAGCGGGCCACAGGGGAACACTGAAGCTTTCTTT. As protein: CASGPQGNTEAFF.